This TCR beta chain was captured by sequencing in a study of cytomegalovirus exposure and HLA in healthy donors. This clone was seen once. Antigen: not known. Study results and caveats: For most TCR sequences rarity was the rule, although some public TCRs occurred in many donors. A classifier reportedly called cytomegalovirus status with high sensitivity and specificity. Among the CMV-associated chains, a few were confirmed in vitro as specific for CMV antigens.

Sequenced by immunoSEQ multiplex PCR; TCRdb stores in-frame clones only, minus some. The repertoire holds roughly 100,000 clones, less than 95% seen once, with approximately 1% in the top ten. This CDR3 comprises 15 residues. With V trimmed by 1 base and J by 1 base, 1 base remained unmatched. The V gene's germline CDR1 is LNHDA and CDR2 SQIVND (reference sequence). The gene calls are TRBV19 and TRBJ1-5, with 7 bases fitting TRBD1. This clonotype was obtained from a woman under 30 in good health and CMV-seronegative. Sequencing used PBMCs. CDR3 coding DNA: TGTGCCAGTAGTATAGCAGGGGGGAGCAATCAGCCCCAGCATTTT. Translated: CASSIAGGSNQPQHF.